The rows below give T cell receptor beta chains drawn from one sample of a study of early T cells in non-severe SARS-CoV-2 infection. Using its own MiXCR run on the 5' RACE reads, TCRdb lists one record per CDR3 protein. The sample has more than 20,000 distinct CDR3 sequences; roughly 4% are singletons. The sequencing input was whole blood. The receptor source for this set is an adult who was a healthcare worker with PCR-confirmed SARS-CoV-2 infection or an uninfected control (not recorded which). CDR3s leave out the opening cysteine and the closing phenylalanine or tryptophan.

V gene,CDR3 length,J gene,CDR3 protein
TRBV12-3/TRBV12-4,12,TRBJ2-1,ASSWTSGSNEQF
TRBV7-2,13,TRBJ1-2,ASTPGQGAFYGYT
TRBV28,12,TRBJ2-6,ASTDRSGANVLT
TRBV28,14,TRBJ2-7,ASSSPGGSITYEQY
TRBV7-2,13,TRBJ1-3,VSSLDIWGGNTIY
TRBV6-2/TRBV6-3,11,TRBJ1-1,ASVHLPSTEAF
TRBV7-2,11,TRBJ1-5,ASSQQGDQPQH
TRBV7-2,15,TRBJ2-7,ASSTILGTSWVYEQY
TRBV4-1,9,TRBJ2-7,ASRAGGEQY
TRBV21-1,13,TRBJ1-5,ASSGQSGRNQPQH